Sequencing of this T cell receptor (beta chain) was carried out in a study of control samples from healthy donors and cancer patients. The assay was immunoSEQ multiplex PCR, and TCRdb's table has in-frame clones only and misses some. The sample has roughly 100,000 clones, 85% to 90% seen once. This receptor was taken from a man aged 30-40 years in good health. Sequencing was done on a sample of blood.

CDR3 coding DNA: TGTGCCAGCAGAGGAGTTTGTGGAACCCAGTACTTC. It is translated as CASRGVCGTQYF. This chain joins TRBV21-1 and TRBJ2-5; TRBD2 was called by the table and not checked on the DNA. TRBV21-1 is marked as a pseudogene. The CDR3 runs 12 residues.